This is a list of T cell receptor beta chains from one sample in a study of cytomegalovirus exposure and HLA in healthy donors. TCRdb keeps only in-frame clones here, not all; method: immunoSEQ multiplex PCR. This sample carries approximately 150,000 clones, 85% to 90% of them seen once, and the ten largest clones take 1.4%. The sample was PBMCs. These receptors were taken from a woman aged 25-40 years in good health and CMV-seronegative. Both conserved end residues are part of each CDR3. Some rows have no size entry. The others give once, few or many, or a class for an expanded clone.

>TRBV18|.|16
CASSPPTHRSANVLTF
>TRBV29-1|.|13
CSVQQTGSHEQYF
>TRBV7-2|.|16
CACSRDRDGANQPQHF
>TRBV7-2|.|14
CASSTSSREETQYF
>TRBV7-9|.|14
CASSGGGAYNEQFF
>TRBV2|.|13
CASRWGATYEQYF
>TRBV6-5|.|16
CASSYRGAGGTETQYF
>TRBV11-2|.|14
CASSFSSGAYEQYF
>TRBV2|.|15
CASTPLAGGTDTQYF
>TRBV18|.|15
CASSPPDRDIYGYTF
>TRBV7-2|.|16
CASSSPLGRLAYEQYF
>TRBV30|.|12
CAWTTTGTEQYF
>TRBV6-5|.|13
CASRPTGGTEAFF
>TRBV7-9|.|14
CASSPPGHLETQYF
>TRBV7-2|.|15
CASSLVHEANQPQHF
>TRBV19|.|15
CASSIRTGRNEKLFF
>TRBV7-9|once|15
CASSFNGGDTDTQYF
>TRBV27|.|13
CASSPTEVYGYTF
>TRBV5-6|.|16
CASRIGTSGWNYEQYF
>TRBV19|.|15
CASSPASGGANEQFF
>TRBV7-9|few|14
CASSPNRFGQPQHF
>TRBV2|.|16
CASSEDLAGGQGTQYF
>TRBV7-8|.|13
CASNAGLAYEQYF
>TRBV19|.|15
CASSVQTMSYNEQFF
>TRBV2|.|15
CASTKRGAGVNEQFF
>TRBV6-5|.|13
CATHGQLNTEAFF
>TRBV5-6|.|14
CASSRGTGIYEQYF
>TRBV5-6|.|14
CASSPLGGNYGYTF
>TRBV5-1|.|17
CASSLIAGGQFGNEQFF
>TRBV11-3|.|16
CASSPGRGGLTDTQYF
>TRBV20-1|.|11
CSAKWRETQYF
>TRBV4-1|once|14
CASSQARYTGELFF
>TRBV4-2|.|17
CASSQEASGGATDTQYF
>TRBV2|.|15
CASSVPGSRGETQYF
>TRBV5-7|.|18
CASSLTPLPTGTVHEQYF
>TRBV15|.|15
CATSRGRGENQPQHF
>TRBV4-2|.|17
CASSQEDSGGSYNEQFF
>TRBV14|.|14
CASSRRDRAYEQYF
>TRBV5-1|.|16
CASSLGGVGNTGELFF
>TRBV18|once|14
CASSKDRAQETQYF
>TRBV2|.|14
CASRGDSSTDTQYF
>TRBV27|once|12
CASSTRSGELFF
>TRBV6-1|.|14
CASRSGLTSPEQYF
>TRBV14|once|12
CASSFPGRTQYF
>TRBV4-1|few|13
CASSQVPGQPQHF
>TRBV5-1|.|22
CASSFSLRTSGGPNSLQETQYF
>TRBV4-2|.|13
CASSQVAADTQYF
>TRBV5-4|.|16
CASSLGDSNSQETQYF
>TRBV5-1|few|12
CASRFGASEQYF
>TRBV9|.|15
CASSVDDTGWNVLTF
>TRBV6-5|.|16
CASSYRGLETYYEQYF
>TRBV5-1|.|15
CASSDTGTGPYEQYF
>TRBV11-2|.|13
CASSLANNQPQHF
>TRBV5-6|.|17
CASSLGGTNLHNSPLHF
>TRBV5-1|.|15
CASSLGWGTGDIQYF